This T cell receptor (beta chain) was documented in a study of T cells in Graves' hyperthyroidism and ophthalmopathy. Study at large: Blood from the periphery was taken at initial diagnosis, before any treatment.

The germline CDR1 and CDR2 sequences are SGHVS and FQNEAQ. Trimming pared 5 bases from V and 2 bases from J, leaving 21 bases between. The length of the CDR3 is 17 residues. Many counts were recorded for this clonotype. RNA transcripts served as the template for amplifying TCR beta CDR3 regions. TCR CDR3 underwent first-round RT-PCR with the HTBI primer set. In TCRdb, the multiplex PCR reads were re-called with MiXCR into one record per CDR3 protein. The sample lists some 370,000 distinct CDR3 sequences, around 15% occurring once. The V and J genes are TRBV7-8 and TRBJ1-2; D not certain. The sequenced sample consisted of blood. The receptor's source is a man aged 45-60 years with Graves' ophthalmopathy. CDR3 sequence (DNA): TGTGCCAGCAGCGGATCCCCGACGCCGGACGTGAACTATGGCTACACCTTC. The encoded protein is CASSGSPTPDVNYGYTF.